This T cell receptor beta chain was obtained from a study of cytomegalovirus exposure and HLA in healthy donors. General study findings and limits: Donor immune exposure was known only as CMV serostatus. Sequencing likely generated an artifact that appeared as a cluster of highly shared sequence variants.

Primers: 60 Vbeta forward and 13 Jbeta reverse. Sequenced by immunoSEQ multiplex PCR; TCRdb stores in-frame clones only, minus some. Of about 140,000 clones in the sample, about 75% were seen once. Losses at the gene ends were 5 bases for V and 5 bases for J; bases not matched to a gene: 2. There are 13 residues in the CDR3. Germline CDR1 reads LNHDA; CDR2 reads SQIVND (reference sequence). Note on this clone: Its target is not known.

The chain is built from TRBV19 and TRBJ1-2, with 10 positions matching TRBD1. The sample comprised PBMCs. This receptor was taken from a man in his late teens or twenties in good health and CMV-seronegative. CDR3 amino acids: CASSGTGEYGYTF. The CDR3 DNA sequence: TGTGCCAGTAGTGGGACAGGGGAGTATGGCTACACCTTC.